This T cell receptor beta chain was sequenced in a study of T cells in Graves' hyperthyroidism and ophthalmopathy. Notes on the study in general: Ophthalmopathy onset followed model prediction by a median around six months.

If no ophthalmopathy progression occurred within 18 months, Graves' hyperthyroidism was stable. PBMCs stemmed from about 9.7 ml fresh peripheral blood. This clonotype was seen repeatedly, ten times or more. Antigen: not known. TCR beta CDR3 regions were amplified from RNA transcripts. HTBI primers drove first-round RT-PCR of the TCR CDR3. TCRdb reprocessed the multiplex PCR reads with MiXCR, giving one entry per CDR3 protein. The sample lists hundreds of thousands of distinct CDR3 sequences; 12% to 15% were seen once. Germline CDR1 and CDR2: LGHDT and YNNKEL (reference sequence). The length of the CDR3 is 15 residues. The V and J ends lost 4 bases and 0 bases respectively, with 13 bases between them.

This clonotype originated in a young woman with Graves' hyperthyroidism. Material for sequencing was blood. The rearrangement joins TRBV3-1 to TRBJ2-7; D is unresolved. CDR3 residues: CASSRGPDRSYEQYF. The CDR3 nucleotides read TGTGCCAGCAGCCGAGGACCCGACCGCTCCTACGAGCAGTACTTC.